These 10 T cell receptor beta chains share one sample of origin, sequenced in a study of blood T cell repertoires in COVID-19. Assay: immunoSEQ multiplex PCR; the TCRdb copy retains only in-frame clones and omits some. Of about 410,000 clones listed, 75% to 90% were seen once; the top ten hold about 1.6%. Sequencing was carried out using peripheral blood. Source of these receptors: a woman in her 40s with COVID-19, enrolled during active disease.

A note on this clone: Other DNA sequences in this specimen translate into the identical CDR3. The CDR3 sequence: CASSYSPVNTEAFF. DNA for the CDR3: TGTGCCAGCAGTTACTCACCGGTGAACACTGAAGCTTTCTTT. This chain links TRBV6-5 with TRBJ1-1, with unresolved D. V lost 0 bases and J 0 bases, leaving 5 bases between the germline ends. The CDR3 totals 14 residues. Germline V CDR1 and CDR2: MNHEY, SVGAGI.

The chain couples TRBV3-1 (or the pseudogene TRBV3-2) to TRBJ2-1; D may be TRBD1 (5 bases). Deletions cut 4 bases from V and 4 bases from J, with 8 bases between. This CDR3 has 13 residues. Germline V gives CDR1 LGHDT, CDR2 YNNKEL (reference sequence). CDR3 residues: CASSRGRYNEQFF. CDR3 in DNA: TGTGCCAGCAGCCGGGGCAGGTACAATGAGCAGTTCTTC.

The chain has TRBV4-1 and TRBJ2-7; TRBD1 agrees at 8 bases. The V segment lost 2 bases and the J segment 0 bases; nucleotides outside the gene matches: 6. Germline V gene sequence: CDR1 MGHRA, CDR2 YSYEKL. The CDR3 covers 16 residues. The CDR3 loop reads CASSQKFDRGSYEQYF. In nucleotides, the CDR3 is TGCGCCAGCAGCCAAAAATTTGACAGGGGCTCCTACGAGCAGTACTTC.

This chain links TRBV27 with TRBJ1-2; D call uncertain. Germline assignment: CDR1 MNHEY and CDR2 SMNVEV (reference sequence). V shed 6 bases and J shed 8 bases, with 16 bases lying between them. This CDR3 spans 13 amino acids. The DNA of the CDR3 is TGTGCCAGCAGCTCGTTGGCGGGGATCGGCTACACCTTC. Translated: CASSSLAGIGYTF.

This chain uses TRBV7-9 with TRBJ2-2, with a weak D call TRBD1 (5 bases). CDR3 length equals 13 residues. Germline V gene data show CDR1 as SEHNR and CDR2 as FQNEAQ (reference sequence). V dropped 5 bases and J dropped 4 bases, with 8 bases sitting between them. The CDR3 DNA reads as TGTGCCAGCAGCCCCAGGGTCACCGGGGAGCTGTTTTTT. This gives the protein CASSPRVTGELFF.

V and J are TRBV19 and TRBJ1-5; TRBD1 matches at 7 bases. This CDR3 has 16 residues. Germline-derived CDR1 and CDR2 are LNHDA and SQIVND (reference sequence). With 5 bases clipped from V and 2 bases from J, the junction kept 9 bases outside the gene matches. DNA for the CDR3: TGTGCCAGTAGTGCCTGGACAGGAGGTGGCAATCAGCCCCAGCATTTT. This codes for CASSAWTGGGNQPQHF. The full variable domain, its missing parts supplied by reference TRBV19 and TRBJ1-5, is DGGITQSPKYLFRKEGQNVTLSCEQNLNHDAMYWYRQDPGQGLRLIYYSQIVNDFQKGDIAEGYSVSREKKESFPLTVTSAQKNPTAFYLCASSAWTGGGNQPQHFGDGTRLSIL.

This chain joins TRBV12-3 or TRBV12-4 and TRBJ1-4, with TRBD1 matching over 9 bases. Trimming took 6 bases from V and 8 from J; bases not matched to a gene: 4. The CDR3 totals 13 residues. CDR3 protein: CASSSTGGEKLFF. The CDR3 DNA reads TGTGCCAGCAGCTCGACAGGGGGGGAAAAACTGTTTTTT.

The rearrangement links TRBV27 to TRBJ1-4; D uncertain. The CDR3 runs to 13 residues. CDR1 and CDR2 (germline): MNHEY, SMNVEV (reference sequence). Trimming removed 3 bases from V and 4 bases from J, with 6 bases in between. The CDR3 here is CASSFYFNEKLFF. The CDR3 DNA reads TGTGCCAGCAGTTTCTACTTTAATGAAAAACTGTTTTTT.

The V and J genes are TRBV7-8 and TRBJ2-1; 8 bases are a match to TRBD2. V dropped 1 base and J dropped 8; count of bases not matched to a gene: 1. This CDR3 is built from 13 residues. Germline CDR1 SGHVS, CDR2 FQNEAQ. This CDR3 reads CASSLDSGDEQFF. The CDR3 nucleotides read TGTGCCAGCAGCTTAGATAGCGGGGATGAGCAGTTCTTC.

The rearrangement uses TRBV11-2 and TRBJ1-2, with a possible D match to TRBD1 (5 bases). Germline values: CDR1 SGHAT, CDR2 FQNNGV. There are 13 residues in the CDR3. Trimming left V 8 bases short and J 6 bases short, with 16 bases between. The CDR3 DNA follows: TGTGCCAGCGGTTGGGGCGTGCTTGATGGCTACACCTTC. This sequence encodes CASGWGVLDGYTF.